This T cell receptor (beta chain) is drawn from a study of memory CD4+ T cells and cytomegalovirus serostatus. General study results and limits: Each of around 69 CMV-associated TCRbeta sequences occurred in one to five individuals. The CMV-associated TCR signature appears largely within the CD4+ memory repertoire.

The V end was cut by 8 bases, the J end by 7 bases, with 18 bases between. Germline lookup yields CDR1 MNHEY and CDR2 SVGAGI. The CDR3 covers 13 residues. On this clone itself: Antigen unknown.

The sort gate was single viable CD3+CD4+CD8-CD45RO+ cells for memory CD4+ T cells. Donors' CMV status reflects serum IgG against pp150, pp28, p38, p52. TCRdb's copy holds only in-frame clones and misses some; the assay was immunoSEQ multiplex PCR. Among 50,000 to 75,000 clones listed, 80% to 85% were seen once. The V gene is TRBV6-5, the J gene TRBJ2-7, with TRBD2 as a possible D gene (6 bases). The sequence was collected from an adult in good health and CMV-seronegative. The sequenced material came from memory CD4+ T cells from blood. DNA for the CDR3: TGTGCCAGCGGGAGGACGTCCTACGGAGAGCAGTACTTC. This gives the protein CASGRTSYGEQYF.